This TCR beta chain is drawn from a study of blood T cell repertoires in COVID-19. Study summary: Acute-phase and convalescent COVID-19 samples originated in the United States, Italy and Spain. Nucleic acid was either cDNA or gDNA, and it came from T cells, B-cell-depleted T cells, or PBMCs.

Sequenced by immunoSEQ multiplex PCR; TCRdb stores in-frame clones only, minus some. The table includes 70,000 to 95,000 clones, roughly 80% detected once. CDR1 is SEHNR, CDR2 FQNEAQ, per germline (reference sequence). The CDR3 sequence is 15 residues long. Trimming cost V 5 bases and J 3 bases; bases outside gene matches: 5. This receptor was obtained from a woman in her 70s with active or convalescent COVID-19. The sequencing input was peripheral blood. This chain links TRBV7-9 with TRBJ1-1, with 11 bases matching TRBD1. The CDR3 here is CASSQEGQGDTEAFF. CDR3 coding DNA: TGTGCCAGCAGCCAAGAGGGACAGGGGGACACTGAAGCTTTCTTT.